Below, 11 T cell receptor beta chains from the same sample are listed, as sequenced in a study of vaccination and CD4 T cells after COVID-19 (dated by TCRdb to 2021 to 2024). The intended sense of this specimen's treatment or condition label: approximately 11-day PBMC culture with coronavirus spike peptide pools or control peptides (ViraFEST assay). The antigens of these receptors remain unknown. Preparation of the library involved PCR. For sequencing, an Illumina iSeq 100 was employed. At the Johns Hopkins FTIC core, DNA from the cultured CD4+ T cells underwent TCR sequencing with the Oncomine TCR Beta short-read assay. TCRdb took the public reads, trimmed them with fastp at Q25, ran MiXCR for clone calling and kept in-frame beta chains. When rows share a CDR3 protein, they turn into one entry using the most common DNA and genes. Present in this sample are over 10,000 distinct CDR3 sequences, 40% to 45% of which were seen just once. The ten largest make up approximately 8.5% of the sample.

The sequencing sample was made of CD4+ T cells from blood, cultured in vitro. The receptors here all came from a human donor who had recovered from COVID-19.

The rearrangement uses TRBV20-1 and TRBJ1-4; no clear D. Looked up from germline, CDR1 is DFQATT and CDR2 is SNEGSKA (reference sequence). The germline V and J ends were trimmed by 0 bases and 4 bases, with 6 bases remaining between them. The CDR3 is 13 residues long. The CDR3 nucleotides are TGCAGTGCTAGAGAGGCCGTTAATGAAAAACTGTTTTTT. Protein sequence: CSAREAVNEKLFF.

V and J are TRBV14 and TRBJ1-1; D ambiguous. Trimming pared 0 bases from V and 4 bases from J, leaving 6 bases between. The CDR3 loop spans 13 amino acids. CDR1 is SGHDN, CDR2 FVKESK, per germline. CDR3 amino acids: CASSQEMSTEAFF. CDR3 DNA: TGTGCCAGCAGCCAAGAAATGTCCACTGAAGCTTTCTTT.

This clonotype was detected only a few times. The DNA for the CDR3 is TGTGCCAGCAGCTCTAAAGCTGACAGGGGTTATGGCTACACCTTC. Encoded protein: CASSSKADRGYGYTF. The J gene is TRBJ1-2, the V gene TRBV7-2; 8 bases align to TRBD1. The germline V gene has CDR1 SGHTA and CDR2 FQGNSA. Trimming at V came to 4 bases and at J to 5 bases, leaving 9 bases not matched to a gene. The CDR3 loop spans 15 amino acids.

V is TRBV11-2 and J is TRBJ2-7, with 9 nucleotides matching TRBD2. J gave up 4 bases and V 8 bases, and 9 bases lay outside the gene matches. The V gene's germline CDR1 is SGHAT and CDR2 FQNNGV. CDR3 length: 14 amino acids. CDR3 in amino acids: CASGIAGVRYEQYF. CDR3 DNA: TGTGCCAGCGGGATAGCGGGGGTTCGGTACGAGCAGTACTTC.

The rearrangement links TRBV7-6 to TRBJ2-5; possible D gene TRBD2, 5 bases. CDR1 SGHVS and CDR2 FNYEAQ come from the germline V gene. V dropped 3 bases and J dropped 4 bases, with 18 bases sitting between them. This CDR3 is 16 amino acids long. CDR3 sequence: CASSFWEIRTGETQYF. DNA for the CDR3: TGTGCCAGCAGCTTCTGGGAGATTAGAACCGGAGAGACCCAGTACTTC.

The chain joins TRBV24-1 to TRBJ2-1, with no clear D. The CDR3 length is 15 residues. Trimming took off 3 bases at V and 8 bases at J, with 16 bases between the two ends. Germline loops: CDR1 KGHDR, CDR2 SFDVKD. The CDR3 loop reads CATSDTNVRRDEQFF. CDR3 DNA: TGTGCCACCAGTGATACGAACGTCCGCCGGGATGAGCAGTTCTTC.

This sequence joins TRBV6-1 and TRBJ2-7; TRBD1 aligns across 11 bases. Germline values: CDR1 MNHNS, CDR2 SASEGT. V was pared by 5 bases and J by 3 bases, with 6 bases of the junction left unmatched. There are 15 residues in the CDR3. This CDR3 reads CASSLAGTGGYEQYF. Here the CDR3 DNA reads TGTGCCAGCAGTCTGGCCGGGACAGGGGGCTACGAGCAGTACTTC.

This chain uses TRBV24-1 with TRBJ2-4; 10 bases are shared with TRBD1. This CDR3 spans 15 amino acids. Germline loops: CDR1 KGHDR, CDR2 SFDVKD. The trim removed 4 bases at V and 4 bases at J, leaving 3 bases unmatched. The chain's CDR3 is CATSDRTGGKNIQYF. DNA of the CDR3: TGTGCCACCAGTGACCGGACAGGGGGGAAAAACATTCAGTACTTC.

The chain is built from TRBV6-1 and TRBJ1-1; no clear D gene. Germline CDR1 reads MNHNS; CDR2 reads SASEGT. This CDR3 is built from 14 residues. Trimming cost V 2 bases and J 7 bases, with 14 bases left between them. The CDR3 loop reads CASSERRLTGEAFF. The DNA for the CDR3 is TGTGCCAGCAGTGAACGGAGGCTGACGGGTGAAGCTTTCTTT.

This clonotype was detected only a few times. The rearrangement uses TRBV10-1 and TRBJ2-5, with D unresolved. Germline V gene lookup returns CDR1 WNHNN and CDR2 SYGVQD (reference sequence). The CDR3 has 13 amino acids. Trimming took off 3 bases at V and 5 bases at J, with 10 bases between the two ends. CDR3 DNA: TGCGCCAGCAGTGATTCGACCGCGGAGACCCAGTACTTC. Translated: CASSDSTAETQYF.

The chain carries TRBV12-3 or TRBV12-4 and TRBJ1-2; unclear D gene. The CDR3 extends over 11 amino acids. Trimming left V 8 bases short and J 4 bases short, with 8 bases between. CDR3 in amino acids: CASRALYGYTF. CDR3 in DNA: TGTGCCAGCCGCGCCCTCTATGGCTACACCTTC.